This T cell receptor beta chain was identified during a study of blood T cell repertoires in COVID-19. In the study overall: Samples representing acute and convalescent COVID-19 were sourced from the United States, Italy and Spain. Sample material is recorded as cDNA or gDNA derived from T cells, B-cell-depleted T cells, or PBMCs.

Methods used by the authors: Estimates of nucleated cell counts were drawn from the amplification of reference gene primers. TCRdb keeps only in-frame clones here, not all; method: immunoSEQ multiplex PCR. V, J and clone size reflect that table, while D and trimming were determined from the DNA. This repertoire shows 650,000 to 800,000 clones, about 87% found once; its top ten account for approximately 0.25%. CDR3 size: 13 residues. V shed 5 bases, J shed 6 bases, and the junction held 6 bases outside the gene matches. This chain uses TRBV12-3 or TRBV12-4 with TRBJ1-2, with 7 bases aligning to TRBD1. The sequence was collected from a woman aged 18 to 35 with acute or convalescent COVID-19. What was sequenced was peripheral blood. CDR3 loop: CASSLTGVHGYTF. The CDR3 DNA is TGTGCCAGCAGTCTAACAGGGGTACATGGCTACACCTTC.